This T cell receptor beta chain emerged from a study of shared clonotypes between healthy human individuals. Study-wide findings and caveats: Estimated richness values were generally larger in naive subsets than in memory subsets. Rarefaction curves obtained for sorted subsets showed sequencing incomplete despite large depth. Donor scarcity curtailed the genetic and exposure-history diversity represented herein.

This clone was counted at least ten times. Its target is not known. Repertoires were generated with immunoSEQ multiplex PCR, while TCRdb's copy carries only in-frame clones and drops some. The data contain about 960,000 clones, more than 75% of them singletons. Deletions cut 4 bases from V and 1 base from J, with 10 bases between. The CDR3 contains 14 residues. The germline gives CDR1 SGHRS, CDR2 YFSETQ. V and J are TRBV5-1 and TRBJ2-3; no clear D gene. The sequenced material came from memory CD4+ T cells sorted from blood. Sample subset: CD45RA-negative fraction. The clonotype was recovered from a man between 18 and 29 years old in good health. The CDR3 region is CASSIQLGTDTQYF. The CDR3 region has the DNA TGCGCCAGCAGCATCCAACTGGGCACAGATACGCAGTATTTT.